The rows below give T cell receptor beta chains drawn from one sample of a study of CD8+ T cells in alopecia areata. The repertoire was sequenced with immunoSEQ multiplex PCR; TCRdb's copy has only in-frame clones and lacks some. The data hold fewer than 250,000 clones, with 40% to 45% observed a single time. The specimen comprised CD4+ T cells sorted from blood, sampled at approximately week 36, from a patient treated with tofacitinib. The receptor set was obtained from a human donor with alopecia areata. Each CDR3 is given with its conserved first and last residue. The D gene is left open where the match is weak. Expanded clones are given a class, and other clones once, few, many or no size at all.

>TRBJ2-7|TRBV7-9|TRBD2|.
TGTGCCAGCAGCCCTGGCCTAGCGGAACTTTACGAGCAGTACTTC
CASSPGLAELYEQYF
>TRBJ2-7|TRBV6-6|TRBD2|.
TGTGCCAGCAGTCCCCCGGGAGGTTTCACCTACGAGCAGTACTTC
CASSPPGGFTYEQYF
>TRBJ2-5|TRBV19|.|.
TGTGCCAGTAGCATCGGGGGAAAGACCCAGTACTTC
CASSIGGKTQYF
>TRBJ2-1|TRBV30|.|.
TGTGCCTGGAGACAGGCGTCCTACAATGAGCAGTTCTTC
CAWRQASYNEQFF
>TRBJ2-7|TRBV2|.|few
TGTGCCAGCAGTGGCCGGGACTCCTCTGGGTCCTACGAGCAGTACTTC
CASSGRDSSGSYEQYF
>TRBJ2-2|TRBV29-1|TRBD1|.
TGCAGCGTGGAACAGGGGGCGCGGACCGGGGAGCTGTTTTTT
CSVEQGARTGELFF
>TRBJ2-3|TRBV30|.|.
TGTGCCTGGAGTACACCAGGGGCAGATACGCAGTATTTT
CAWSTPGADTQYF
>TRBJ2-4|TRBV5-1|.|few
TGCGCCAGCGGCGATAGTGGAAACATTCAGTACTTC
CASGDSGNIQYF
>TRBJ2-5|TRBV5-4|.|.
TGTGCCAGCAGCTTGGGCCCCCTGGGCGCAGAGACCCAGTACTTC
CASSLGPLGAETQYF
>TRBJ1-1|TRBV6-1|.|.
TGTGCCAGCAGTGCGGGGTATAAGGACACTGAAGCTTTCTTT
CASSAGYKDTEAFF
>TRBJ1-2|TRBV7-7|.|.
TGTGCCAGCAGTCCTTGGACGGCCGACGGCTACACCTTC
CASSPWTADGYTF
>TRBJ2-5|TRBV7-2|TRBD2|few
TGTGCCAGCAGTATGAGCGGGATGGCAATAGAGACCCAGTACTTC
CASSMSGMAIETQYF
>TRBJ2-5|TRBV2|.|.
TGTGCCAGCAGAGAGACAACCTTGGGAGAGACCCAGTACTTC
CASRETTLGETQYF
>TRBJ2-1|TRBV27|.|few
TGTGCCAGCAGCCCACCGACCGGGTTCGAGCAGTTCTTC
CASSPPTGFEQFF
>TRBJ1-2|TRBV30|TRBD1|.
TGTGCCTTATGCCGGGACAGGGACGGCTATGGCTACACCTTC
CALCRDRDGYGYTF
>TRBJ2-7|TRBV29-1|.|.
TGCAGCGTTGAAGATTGGACACACGAGCAGTACTTC
CSVEDWTHEQYF
>TRBJ2-3|TRBV11-2|.|.
TGTGCCAGCAGCTTTACCGGAACGCAGTATTTT
CASSFTGTQYF
>TRBJ2-1|TRBV2|.|few
TGTGCCAGCAGCGTACTCAGGGATGAGCAGTTCTTC
CASSVLRDEQFF
>TRBJ1-1|TRBV4-1|TRBD1|.
TGCGCCAGCAGCGACTACAGGGGAAGGAACACTGAAGCTTTCTTT
CASSDYRGRNTEAFF
>TRBJ1-4|TRBV7-9|.|.
TGTGCCAGCAGCTTAGCCAGTAATGAAAAACTGTTTTTT
CASSLASNEKLFF
>TRBJ1-4|TRBV25-1|TRBD1|.
TGTGCCAGCAGCAAATCCAGGGGGAATGAAAAACTGTTTTTT
CASSKSRGNEKLFF
>TRBJ1-5|TRBV7-2|TRBD1|.
TGTGCCAGCAGCGTAACAGGGGGGCAAGGCAATCAGCCCCAGCATTTT
CASSVTGGQGNQPQHF
>TRBJ1-1|TRBV30|.|.
TGTGCACAATCACAGGGGAACACTGAAGCTTTCTTT
CAQSQGNTEAFF
>TRBJ2-7|TRBV4-2|.|.
TGTGCCAGCAGCCAAGGGATCCCGACGGGAAGCTCCTACGAGCAGTACTTC
CASSQGIPTGSSYEQYF
>TRBJ1-2|TRBV6-5|.|.
TGTGCCAGCAGTTACTCTGGGACGGACTATGGCTACACCTTC
CASSYSGTDYGYTF
>TRBJ2-3|TRBV7-2|TRBD2|.
TGTGCCAGCAGCTCCACCCCTGTGAGCGGGAAAGGAAGCACAGATACGCAGTATTTT
CASSSTPVSGKGSTDTQYF
>TRBJ2-7|TRBV7-2|.|few
TGTGCCAGCAGCTTAGAAGGGAACTACGAGCAGTACTTC
CASSLEGNYEQYF
>TRBJ2-3|TRBV4-1|TRBD2|.
TGCGCCAGCAGCTCTACCCCTCAAGCGGGACGGAGAGCAGATACGCAGTATTTT
CASSSTPQAGRRADTQYF
>TRBJ2-5|TRBV20-1|.|.
TGCAGTGCTGTAGCGAGAGAGACCCAGTACTTC
CSAVARETQYF
>TRBJ2-2|TRBV7-2|.|few
TGTGCCAGCAGCCCGGGACGGGACACCGGGGAGCTGTTTTTT
CASSPGRDTGELFF
>TRBJ1-2|TRBV4-1|.|.
TGCGCCAGCAGCCAAGATGGGGGCAGGGTCTATGGCTACACCTTC
CASSQDGGRVYGYTF
>TRBJ1-2|TRBV7-3|TRBD1|few
TGTGCCAGCAGCTTAGGGCCGACAGGGAGCTATGGCTACACCTTC
CASSLGPTGSYGYTF
>TRBJ2-7|TRBV19|TRBD1|.
TGTGCCAGTAGTATGTCAGGGGGCGACTACGAGCAGTACTTC
CASSMSGGDYEQYF
>TRBJ2-5|TRBV30|.|few
TGTGCCTGGAGCACTCAAGAGACCCAGTACTTC
CAWSTQETQYF
>TRBJ2-6|TRBV5-1|.|.
TGCGCCAGCAGCTTATCGACAGGAAGTTCTGGGGCCAACGTCCTGACTTTC
CASSLSTGSSGANVLTF
>TRBJ1-5|TRBV5-1|.|few
TGCGCCAGCAGCACGGACAGTAATCAGCCCCAGCATTTT
CASSTDSNQPQHF
>TRBJ2-7|TRBV7-3|.|few
TGTGCCAGCAGCTTAAACCCGGGGTTAGAGCAGTACTTC
CASSLNPGLEQYF
>TRBJ2-2|TRBV25-1|TRBD2|.
TGTGCCAGCAGTCTGCTAGCGGGAAACGGGGAGCTGTTTTTT
CASSLLAGNGELFF
>TRBJ2-7|TRBV28|.|.
TGTGCCAGCAGTTTAAGAGGACCCTACGAGCAGTACTTC
CASSLRGPYEQYF
>TRBJ2-7|TRBV6-5|.|once
TGTGCCAGCAGTTACGACCCCAGGGGTAACTACGAGCAGTACTTC
CASSYDPRGNYEQYF
>TRBJ2-7|TRBV5-4|.|few
TGTGCCAGCAGCTGGGGTCAGGGGAGGTACGAGCAGTACTTC
CASSWGQGRYEQYF
>TRBJ2-5|TRBV19|.|.
TGTGCCAGTAGTCCAACCCGAGGGTACGAGACCCAGTACTTC
CASSPTRGYETQYF
>TRBJ2-3|TRBV7-3|.|few
TGTGCCAGCAGCTCAGGGTGGCTCACAGATACGCAGTATTTT
CASSSGWLTDTQYF
>TRBJ2-5|TRBV29-1|.|.
TGCAGCGTTGATTGGGGAGTCGGGGGGACCCAGTACTTC
CSVDWGVGGTQYF
>TRBJ2-3|TRBV5-1|.|.
TGCGCCAGCAGCCCCTTTGCGGGGAGCACAGATACGCAGTATTTT
CASSPFAGSTDTQYF
>TRBJ2-7|TRBV29-1|TRBD1|.
TGCAGCGTGCACTACCGGGACAGGGGGCGACACGAGCAGTACTTC
CSVHYRDRGRHEQYF
>TRBJ2-6|TRBV7-8|.|.
TGTGCCAGCAGCTCGCTATGGGGGAGATACTTTACTGGGGCCAACGTCCTGACTTTC
CASSSLWGRYFTGANVLTF
>TRBJ2-1|TRBV27|.|few
TGTGCCAGCGCGAAGTTAGATTTGTATGAGCAGTTCTTC
CASAKLDLYEQFF
>TRBJ2-2|TRBV5-1|TRBD1|.
TGCGCCAGCAGCCTCCGGACAGGAGACACCGGGGAGCTGTTTTTT
CASSLRTGDTGELFF
>TRBJ2-2|TRBV29-1|.|.
TGCAGCGTTGGACGGGGGAGCAACACCGGGGAGCTGTTTTTT
CSVGRGSNTGELFF
>TRBJ1-2|TRBV6-5|.|.
TGTGCCAGCAGTTACTCGAATCTGGGTTTACACTACACCTTC
CASSYSNLGLHYTF
>TRBJ2-4|TRBV7-2|.|.
TGTGCCAGCAGCTCAATCGATCCAGGGGTTCAGTACTTC
CASSSIDPGVQYF
>TRBJ1-2|TRBV30|.|.
TGTGCCCGGGACGGGCTTAACTATGGCTACACCTTC
CARDGLNYGYTF
>TRBJ1-4|TRBV15|TRBD1|few
TGTGCCACCAGCAGAGGGGACAGGAGCAATGAAAAACTGTTTTTT
CATSRGDRSNEKLFF
>TRBJ2-7|TRBV27|.|many
TGTGCCAGCGGTCGCGACAGTCCCTACGAGCAGTACTTC
CASGRDSPYEQYF
>TRBJ2-1|TRBV4-3|TRBD2|.
TGCGCCAGCAGCCAAGAGCTAGCGGCCTACAATGAGCAGTTCTTC
CASSQELAAYNEQFF
>TRBJ2-2|TRBV6-1|.|.
TGTGCCAGCAGAACGGAACAGAACACCGGGGAGCTGTTTTTT
CASRTEQNTGELFF
>TRBJ2-3|TRBV6-6|TRBD2|few
TGTGCCAGCATCCAAGCGGGAGATGGCACAGATACGCAGTATTTT
CASIQAGDGTDTQYF
>TRBJ2-2|TRBV2|.|.
TGTGCCAGCAGTGGACGGCTCGCGAACACCGGGGAGCTGTTTTTT
CASSGRLANTGELFF